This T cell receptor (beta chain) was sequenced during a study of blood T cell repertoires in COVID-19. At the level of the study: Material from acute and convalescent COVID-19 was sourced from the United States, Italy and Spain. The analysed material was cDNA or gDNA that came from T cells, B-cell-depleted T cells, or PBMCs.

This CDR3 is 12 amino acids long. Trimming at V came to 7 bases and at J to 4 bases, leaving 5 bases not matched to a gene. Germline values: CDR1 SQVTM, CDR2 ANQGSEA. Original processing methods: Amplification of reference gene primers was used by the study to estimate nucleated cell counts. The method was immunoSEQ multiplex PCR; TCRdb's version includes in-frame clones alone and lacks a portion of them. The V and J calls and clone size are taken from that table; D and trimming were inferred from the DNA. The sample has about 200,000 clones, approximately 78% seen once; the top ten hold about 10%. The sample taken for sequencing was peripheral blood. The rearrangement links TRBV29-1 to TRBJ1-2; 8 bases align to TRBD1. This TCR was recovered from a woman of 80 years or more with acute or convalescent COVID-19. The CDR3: CSASTGVYGYTF. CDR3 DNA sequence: TGCAGCGCATCGACAGGGGTCTATGGCTACACCTTC.